Sequencing of this T cell receptor beta chain was carried out in a study of blood T cell repertoires in COVID-19. Study details: Samples representing acute and convalescent COVID-19 were sourced from the United States, Italy and Spain. PBMCs, B-cell-depleted T cells, or T cells were the source of the cDNA or gDNA that made up the material.

The CDR3 covers 14 residues. The germline V gene encodes CDR1 SGHTA and CDR2 FQGNSA. The ends lost 2 bases at V and 3 bases at J; junction bases unmatched: 4. Data came from immunoSEQ multiplex PCR; TCRdb stores just in-frame clones and leaves some out. The sample gives over 600,000 clones, 80% to 90% of which show up once; roughly 0.25% is in the top ten. The V and J genes are TRBV7-2 and TRBJ2-7, with 7 bases lining up with TRBD2. The sequenced sample was peripheral blood. The sequence derives from a woman between 18 and 29 years old with acute or convalescent COVID-19. This CDR3 is CASSLRAGNYEQYF. CDR3 nucleotides: TGTGCCAGCAGCTTAAGAGCGGGAAACTACGAGCAGTACTTC. Full variable domain (rest looked up from reference TRBV7-2 and TRBJ2-7): GAGVSQSPSNKVTEKGKDVELRCDPISGHTALYWYRQSLGQGLEFLIYFQGNSAPDKSGLPSDRFSAERTGGSVSTLTIQRTQQEDSAVYLCASSLRAGNYEQYFGPGTRLTVT.